This T cell receptor beta chain derives from a study of CD8 T cells in Susac syndrome. RNA in amounts of roughly 0.45 to 1 ug was reverse transcribed with random hexamers. Coverage of TCR beta CDR3 amplification by immunoSEQ multiplex PCR extended to 54 Vbeta and 13 Jbeta. Each CDR3 protein gets one entry after TCRdb re-called the immunoSEQ multiplex PCR reads with MiXCR. The repertoire consists of about 240,000 distinct CDR3 sequences, with around 96% occurring once and the leading ten covering 0.1%. Negative isolation was used for CD8+ and CD4+ T cells, and FACS enrichment was applied to TEMRA cells. The trim removed 4 bases at V and 3 bases at J, leaving 13 bases unmatched. This CDR3 is 17 amino acids long. From germline, CDR1 is LGHDT and CDR2 YNNKEL (reference sequence).

The chain links TRBV3-1 to TRBJ2-7; 9 nucleotides align to TRBD2. The sequenced sample was CD4+ T cells from PBMCs. The sequence was obtained from a human donor with Susac syndrome. The CDR3 bases are TGTGCCAGCAGCCTACAACCCTCGTTACTAGCGGGCTACGAGCAGTACTTC. It codes for CASSLQPSLLAGYEQYF.